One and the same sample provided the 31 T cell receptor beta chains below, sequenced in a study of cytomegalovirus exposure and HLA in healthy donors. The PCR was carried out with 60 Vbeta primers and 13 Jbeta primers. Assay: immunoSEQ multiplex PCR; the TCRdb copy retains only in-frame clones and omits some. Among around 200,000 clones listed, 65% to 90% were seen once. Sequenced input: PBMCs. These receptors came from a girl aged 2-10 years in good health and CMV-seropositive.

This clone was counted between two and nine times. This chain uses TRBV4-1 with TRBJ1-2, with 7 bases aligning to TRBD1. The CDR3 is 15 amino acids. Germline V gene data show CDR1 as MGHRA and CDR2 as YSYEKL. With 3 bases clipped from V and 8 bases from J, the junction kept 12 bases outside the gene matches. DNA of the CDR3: TGCGCCAGCAGCCAGGGAAGGGGGACAGAAAACGGCTACACCTTC. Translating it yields CASSQGRGTENGYTF.

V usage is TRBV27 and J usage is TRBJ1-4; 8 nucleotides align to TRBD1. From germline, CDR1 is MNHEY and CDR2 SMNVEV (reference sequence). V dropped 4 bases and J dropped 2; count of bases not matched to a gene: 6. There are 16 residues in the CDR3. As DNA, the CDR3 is TGTGCCAGCAGTTCTCTTAGGACAGGGACTAATGAAAAACTGTTTTTT. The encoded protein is CASSSLRTGTNEKLFF.

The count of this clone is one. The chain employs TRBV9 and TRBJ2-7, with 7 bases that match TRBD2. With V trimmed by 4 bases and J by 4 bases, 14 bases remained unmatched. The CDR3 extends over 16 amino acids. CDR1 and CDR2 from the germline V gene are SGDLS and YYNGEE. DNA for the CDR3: TGTGCCAGCAGCACCACGGCGTCTAGCGGCCCATACGAGCAGTACTTC. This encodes CASSTTASSGPYEQYF.

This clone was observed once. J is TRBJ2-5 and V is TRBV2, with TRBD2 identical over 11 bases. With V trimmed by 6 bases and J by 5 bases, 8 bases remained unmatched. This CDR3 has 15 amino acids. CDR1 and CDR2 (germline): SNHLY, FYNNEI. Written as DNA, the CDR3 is TGTGCCAGCAGCTCTCTAGCGGGAGGTTCGGAGACCCAGTACTTC. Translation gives CASSSLAGGSETQYF. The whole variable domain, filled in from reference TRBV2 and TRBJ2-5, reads EPEVTQTPSHQVTQMGQEVILRCVPISNHLYFYWYRQILGQKVEFLVSFYNNEISEKSEIFDDQFSVERPDGSNFTLKIRSTKLEDSAMYFCASSSLAGGSETQYFGPGTRLLVL.

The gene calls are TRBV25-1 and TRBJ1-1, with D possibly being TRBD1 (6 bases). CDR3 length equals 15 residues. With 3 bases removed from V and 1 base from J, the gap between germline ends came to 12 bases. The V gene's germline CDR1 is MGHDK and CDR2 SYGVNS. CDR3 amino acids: CASSDPLTGNTEAFF. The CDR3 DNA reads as TGTGCCAGCAGTGACCCGCTGACAGGGAACACTGAAGCTTTCTTT.

CDR3 residues: CASSPGGTAHNEKLFF. The CDR3 DNA sequence: TGTGCCAGCAGCCCGGGGGGGACAGCGCATAATGAAAAACTGTTTTTT. The rearrangement uses TRBV5-4 and TRBJ1-4, with 7 bases that match TRBD1. The CDR3 spans 16 residues. V gave up 4 bases and J gave up 4 bases; unmatched junction bases: 10. Germline V lookup: CDR1 SGHNT, CDR2 YYREEE (reference sequence).

CDR3 in amino acids: CASSPPSQARPYEQYF. Written as DNA, the CDR3 is TGTGCCAGCTCACCACCTTCACAGGCCCGTCCCTACGAGCAGTACTTC. The V gene is TRBV18, the J gene TRBJ2-7; a possible D gene is TRBD1 (5 bases). V was shortened by 0 bases and J by 2 bases, with 14 bases between the two germline ends. CDR1 and CDR2 (germline): KGHSH, LQKENI. The CDR3 is made up of 16 amino acids.

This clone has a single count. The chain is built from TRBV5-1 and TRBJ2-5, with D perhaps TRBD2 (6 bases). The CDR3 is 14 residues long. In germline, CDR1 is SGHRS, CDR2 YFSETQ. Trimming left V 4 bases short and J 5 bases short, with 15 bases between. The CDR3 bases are TGCGCCAGCAGCGGGCAGGGCCGGGGGGAGACCCAGTACTTC. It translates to CASSGQGRGETQYF. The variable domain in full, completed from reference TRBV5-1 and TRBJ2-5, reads KAGVTQTPRYLIKTRGQQVTLSCSPISGHRSVSWYQQTPGQGLQFLFEYFSETQRNKGNFPGRFSGRQFSNSRSEMNVSTLELGDSALYLCASSGQGRGETQYFGPGTRLLVL.

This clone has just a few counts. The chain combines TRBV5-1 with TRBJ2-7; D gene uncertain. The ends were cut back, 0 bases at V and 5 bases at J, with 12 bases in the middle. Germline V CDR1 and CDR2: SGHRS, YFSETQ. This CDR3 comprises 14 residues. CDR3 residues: CASSLGSQFNEQYF. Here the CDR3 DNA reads TGCGCCAGCAGCTTGGGGAGTCAGTTCAACGAGCAGTACTTC. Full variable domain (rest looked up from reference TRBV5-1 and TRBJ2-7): KAGVTQTPRYLIKTRGQQVTLSCSPISGHRSVSWYQQTPGQGLQFLFEYFSETQRNKGNFPGRFSGRQFSNSRSEMNVSTLELGDSALYLCASSLGSQFNEQYFGPGTRLTVT.

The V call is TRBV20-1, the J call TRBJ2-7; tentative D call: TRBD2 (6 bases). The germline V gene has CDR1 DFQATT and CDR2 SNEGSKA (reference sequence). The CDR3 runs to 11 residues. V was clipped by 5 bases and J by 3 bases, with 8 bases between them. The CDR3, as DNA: TGCAGTGCTGGGGGGATCTACGAGCAGTACTTC. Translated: CSAGGIYEQYF.

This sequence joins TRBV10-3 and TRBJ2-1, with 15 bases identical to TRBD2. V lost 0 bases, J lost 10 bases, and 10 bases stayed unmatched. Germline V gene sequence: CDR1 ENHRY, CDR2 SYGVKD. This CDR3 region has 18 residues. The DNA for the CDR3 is TGTGCCATCAGTGAGTCGATAAGGACTAGCGGGAGGGCGTCCGAGCAGTTCTTC. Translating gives CAISESIRTSGRASEQFF.

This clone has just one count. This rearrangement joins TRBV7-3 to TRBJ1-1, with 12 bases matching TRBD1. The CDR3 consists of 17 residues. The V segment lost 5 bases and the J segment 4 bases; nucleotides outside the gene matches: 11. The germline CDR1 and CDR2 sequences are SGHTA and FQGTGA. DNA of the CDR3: TGTGCCAGCAGCCCCGGGACAGGGGGCGGTAGGGGCACTGAAGCTTTCTTT. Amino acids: CASSPGTGGGRGTEAFF. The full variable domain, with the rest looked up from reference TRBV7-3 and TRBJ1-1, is GAGVSQTPSNKVTEKGKYVELRCDPISGHTALYWYRQSLGQGPEFLIYFQGTGAADDSGLPNDRFFAVRPEGSVSTLKIQRTERGDSAVYLCASSPGTGGGRGTEAFFGQGTRLTVV.

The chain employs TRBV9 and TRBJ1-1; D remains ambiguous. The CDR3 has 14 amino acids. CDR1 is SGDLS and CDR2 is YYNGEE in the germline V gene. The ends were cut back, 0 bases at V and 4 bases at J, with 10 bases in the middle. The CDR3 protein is CASSVDLGLTEAFF. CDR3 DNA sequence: TGTGCCAGCAGCGTAGACCTAGGCCTCACTGAAGCTTTCTTT.

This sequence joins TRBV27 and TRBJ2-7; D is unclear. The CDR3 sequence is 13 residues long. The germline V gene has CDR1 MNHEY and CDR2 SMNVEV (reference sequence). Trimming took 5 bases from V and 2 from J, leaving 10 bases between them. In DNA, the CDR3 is TGTGCCAGCAGTCGTGGCGGAGCCTACGAGCAGTACTTC. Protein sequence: CASSRGGAYEQYF.

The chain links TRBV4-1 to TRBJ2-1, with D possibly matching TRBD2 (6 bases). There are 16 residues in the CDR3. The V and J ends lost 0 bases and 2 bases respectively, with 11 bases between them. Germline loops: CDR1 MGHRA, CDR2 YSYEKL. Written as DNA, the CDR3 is TGCGCCAGCAGCCAAGAATTTCAGCGGGCCTACAATGAGCAGTTCTTC. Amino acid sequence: CASSQEFQRAYNEQFF.

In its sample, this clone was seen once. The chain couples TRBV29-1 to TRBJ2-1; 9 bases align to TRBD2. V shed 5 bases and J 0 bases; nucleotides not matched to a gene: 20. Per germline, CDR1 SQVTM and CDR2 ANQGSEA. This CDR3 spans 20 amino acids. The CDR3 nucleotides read TGCAGCGTTAAATACCCTACCGCGGGAGGGCTGGAACTCTCCTACAATGAGCAGTTCTTC. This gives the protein CSVKYPTAGGLELSYNEQFF.

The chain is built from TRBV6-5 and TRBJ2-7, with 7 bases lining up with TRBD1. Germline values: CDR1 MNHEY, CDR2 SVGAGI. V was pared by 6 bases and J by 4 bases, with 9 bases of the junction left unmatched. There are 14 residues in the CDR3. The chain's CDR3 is CASSPTGSLYEQYF. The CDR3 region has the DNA TGTGCCAGCAGCCCGACAGGGTCTCTTTACGAGCAGTACTTC.

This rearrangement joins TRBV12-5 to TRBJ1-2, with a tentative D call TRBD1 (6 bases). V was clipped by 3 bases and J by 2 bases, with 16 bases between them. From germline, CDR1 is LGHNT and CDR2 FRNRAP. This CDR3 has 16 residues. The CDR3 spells CASGFPDRILNYGYTF. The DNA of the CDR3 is TGTGCTAGTGGTTTCCCGGACAGAATTTTAAACTATGGCTACACCTTC.

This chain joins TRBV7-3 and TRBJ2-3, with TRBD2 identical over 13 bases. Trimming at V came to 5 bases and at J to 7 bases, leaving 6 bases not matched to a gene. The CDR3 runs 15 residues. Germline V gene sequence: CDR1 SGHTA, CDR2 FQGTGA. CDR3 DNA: TGTGCCAGCAGCCCTGGACTAGCGGGAGTAAATACGCAGTATTTT. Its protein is CASSPGLAGVNTQYF.

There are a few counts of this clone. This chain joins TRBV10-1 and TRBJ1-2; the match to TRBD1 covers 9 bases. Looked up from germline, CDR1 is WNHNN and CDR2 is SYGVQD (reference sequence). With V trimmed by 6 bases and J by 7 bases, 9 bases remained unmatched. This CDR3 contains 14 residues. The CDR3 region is CASSHSTGGGGYTF. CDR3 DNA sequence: TGCGCCAGCAGCCACTCGACAGGGGGGGGTGGCTACACCTTC.

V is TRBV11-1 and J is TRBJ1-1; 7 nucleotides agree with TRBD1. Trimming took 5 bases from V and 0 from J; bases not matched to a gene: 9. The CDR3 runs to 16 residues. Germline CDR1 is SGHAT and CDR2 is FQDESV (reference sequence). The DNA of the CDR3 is TGTGCCAGCAGCCACCCAATAGGGGGCGTGAACACTGAAGCTTTCTTT. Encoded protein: CASSHPIGGVNTEAFF.

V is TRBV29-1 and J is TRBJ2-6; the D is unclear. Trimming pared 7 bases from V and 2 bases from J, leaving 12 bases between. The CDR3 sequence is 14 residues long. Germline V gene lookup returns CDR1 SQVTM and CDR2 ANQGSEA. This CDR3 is CSAQTFPGANVLTF. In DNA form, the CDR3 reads TGCAGCGCCCAGACATTTCCTGGGGCCAACGTCCTGACTTTC.

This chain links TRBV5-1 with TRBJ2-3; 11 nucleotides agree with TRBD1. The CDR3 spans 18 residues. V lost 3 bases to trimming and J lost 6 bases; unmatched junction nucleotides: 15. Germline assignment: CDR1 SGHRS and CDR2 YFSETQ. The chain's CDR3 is CASSSIGQGASAGDTQYF. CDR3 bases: TGCGCCAGCAGCTCCATAGGACAGGGGGCCTCCGCAGGGGATACGCAGTATTTT.

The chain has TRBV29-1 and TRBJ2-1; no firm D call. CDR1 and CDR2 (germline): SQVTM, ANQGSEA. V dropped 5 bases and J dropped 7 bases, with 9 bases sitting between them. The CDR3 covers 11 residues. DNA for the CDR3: TGCAGCGTTAGTGAGGTGAATGAGCAGTTCTTC. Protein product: CSVSEVNEQFF.

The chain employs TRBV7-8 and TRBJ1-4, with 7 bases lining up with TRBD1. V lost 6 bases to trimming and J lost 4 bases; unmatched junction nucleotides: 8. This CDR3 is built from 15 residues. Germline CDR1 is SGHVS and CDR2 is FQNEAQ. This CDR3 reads CASSMGTVDNEKLFF. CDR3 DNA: TGTGCCAGCAGTATGGGGACAGTTGATAATGAAAAACTGTTTTTT.

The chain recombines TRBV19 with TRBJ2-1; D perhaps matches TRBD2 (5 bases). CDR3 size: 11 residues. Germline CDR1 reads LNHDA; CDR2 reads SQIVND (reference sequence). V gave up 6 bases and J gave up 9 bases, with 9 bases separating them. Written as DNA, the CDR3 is TGTGCCAGTAGGACGGGGAGTGAGCAGTTCTTC. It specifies CASRTGSEQFF.

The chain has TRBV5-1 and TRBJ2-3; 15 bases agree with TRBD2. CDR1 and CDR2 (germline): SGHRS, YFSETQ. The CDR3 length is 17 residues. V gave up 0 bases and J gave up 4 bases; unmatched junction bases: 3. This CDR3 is CASSLGTSGRAADTQYF. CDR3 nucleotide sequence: TGCGCCAGCAGCTTGGGGACTAGCGGGAGGGCCGCAGATACGCAGTATTTT.

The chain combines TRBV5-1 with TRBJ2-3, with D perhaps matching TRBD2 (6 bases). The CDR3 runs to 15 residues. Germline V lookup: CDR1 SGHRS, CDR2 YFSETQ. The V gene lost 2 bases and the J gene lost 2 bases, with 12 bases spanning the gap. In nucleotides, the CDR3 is TGCGCCAGCAGCTTCGGGACTGGAAACACAGATACGCAGTATTTT. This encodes CASSFGTGNTDTQYF.

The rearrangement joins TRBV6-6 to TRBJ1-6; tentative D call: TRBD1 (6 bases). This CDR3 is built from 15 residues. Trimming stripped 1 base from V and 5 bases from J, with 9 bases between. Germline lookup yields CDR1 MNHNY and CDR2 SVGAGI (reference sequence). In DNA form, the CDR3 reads TGTGCCAGCAGTTACTTGGACAGTCATAATTCACCCCTCCACTTT. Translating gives CASSYLDSHNSPLHF.

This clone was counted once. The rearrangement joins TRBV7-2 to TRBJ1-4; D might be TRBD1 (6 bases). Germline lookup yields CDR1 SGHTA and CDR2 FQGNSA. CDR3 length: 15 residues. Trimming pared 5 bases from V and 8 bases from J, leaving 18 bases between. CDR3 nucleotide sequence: TGTGCCAGCAGCGCCACGACAGGAAGGGGGGAAAAACTGTTTTTT. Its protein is CASSATTGRGEKLFF.

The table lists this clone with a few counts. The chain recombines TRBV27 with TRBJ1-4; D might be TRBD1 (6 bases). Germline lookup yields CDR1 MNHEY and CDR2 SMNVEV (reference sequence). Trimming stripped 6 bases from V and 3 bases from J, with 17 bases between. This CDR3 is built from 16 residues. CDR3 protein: CASRPDSLNANEKLFF. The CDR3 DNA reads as TGTGCCAGCAGACCGGACAGTTTGAACGCTAATGAAAAACTGTTTTTT.